Listed below are T cell receptor beta chains from one sample, sequenced in a study of cytomegalovirus exposure and HLA in healthy donors. This table comes from immunoSEQ multiplex PCR, and its TCRdb copy is limited to in-frame clones, with some not included. The profile shows about 170,000 clones, roughly 80% of them singletons. The specimen sequenced was PBMCs. Receptors originate from a male donor in good health and CMV-seronegative. CDR3s include the opening cysteine and the closing phenylalanine or tryptophan. The order of the fields is D gene, V gene, J gene, clone size, CDR3 protein, CDR3 DNA. A D gene is named only where the DNA matches it firmly. Part of the rows lack a size; the others show once, few, many or a class for expanded clones.

NA,TRBV2,TRBJ1-4,NA,CASNPRQREKLFF,TGTGCCAGCAATCCCCGGCAGAGGGAAAAACTGTTTTTT
TRBD1,TRBV7-2,TRBJ1-4,NA,CASSLWTGEKLFF,TGTGCCAGCAGCTTATGGACAGGGGAAAAACTGTTTTTT
NA,TRBV4-1,TRBJ1-1,NA,CASSQYRVMNTEAFF,TGCGCCAGCAGCCAATACAGGGTCATGAACACTGAAGCTTTCTTT
NA,TRBV11-2,TRBJ2-5,NA,CASRRPADQETQYF,TGTGCCAGCAGGCGTCCTGCGGACCAAGAGACCCAGTACTTC
NA,TRBV9,TRBJ1-2,NA,CASSVAAGGYGYTF,TGTGCCAGCAGCGTAGCGGCGGGCGGCTATGGCTACACCTTC
TRBD1,TRBV11-3,TRBJ2-1,NA,CASSVDRDSYNEQFF,TGTGCCAGCAGCGTCGACAGGGACTCCTACAATGAGCAGTTCTTC
NA,TRBV7-9,TRBJ2-1,NA,CASSSITGSSYNEQFF,TGTGCCAGCAGCTCAATCACGGGGAGCTCCTACAATGAGCAGTTCTTC
TRBD2,TRBV7-9,TRBJ2-2,few,CSSSGQRGGRRTGELFF,TGTTCCAGCAGCGGTCAGCGGGGGGGCCGGCGCACCGGGGAGCTGTTTTTT
TRBD1,TRBV28,TRBJ2-5,NA,CASSSHGTGQETQYF,TGTGCCAGCAGTTCCCACGGGACAGGCCAAGAGACCCAGTACTTC
NA,TRBV30,TRBJ2-5,once,CASGSPAGQETQYF,TGTGCCTCCGGTTCTCCCGCGGGGCAAGAGACCCAGTACTTC
TRBD2,TRBV5-1,TRBJ2-1,few,CASSLGLAGLYNEQFF,TGCGCCAGCAGCTTGGGACTAGCGGGTCTTTACAATGAGCAGTTCTTC
NA,TRBV4-1,TRBJ1-1,few,CASSRRGWENTEAFF,TGCGCCAGCAGCCGCAGGGGCTGGGAGAACACTGAAGCTTTCTTT